The 25 T cell receptor beta chains presented below share a single source sample, sequenced in a study of CD8 T cells in ankylosing spondylitis (dated by TCRdb to about 2017). Library preparation used 5' RACE. TCRdb names Illumina MiSeq as the instrument used. The raw public reads went through TCRdb reprocessing: fastp at Q25, MiXCR clone calling, in-frame beta chains kept. When rows share a CDR3 protein, they turn into one entry using the most common DNA and genes. The sample has 24,000 or so distinct CDR3 sequences on record, roughly 13% of them singletons. The ten biggest clones cover less than 35% of the sample. The sample taken for sequencing was blood. The receptors shown here come from a male donor with ankylosing spondylitis or in good health (not recorded which).

Only a few counts were recorded for this clonotype. V is TRBV20-1 and J is TRBJ2-1; 7 nucleotides align to TRBD2. This CDR3 is 14 amino acids long. With V trimmed by 0 bases and J by 3 bases, 2 bases remained unmatched. Germline CDR1 reads DFQATT; CDR2 reads SNEGSKA (reference sequence). CDR3 coding DNA: TGCAGTGCTAGAGATGGACTAGACTACAATGAGCAGTTCTTC. Amino acids: CSARDGLDYNEQFF.

This clonotype was recorded only once. V and J are TRBV15 and TRBJ1-2; D call uncertain. Germline CDR1 LNHNV, CDR2 YYDKDF (reference sequence). V was cut by 0 bases and J by 7 bases, with 15 bases left in between. This CDR3 comprises 15 residues. The CDR3 nucleotides are TGTGCCACCAGCAGAGATCGCGAAACAGTTGGTGGCTACACCTTC. Its protein product is CATSRDRETVGGYTF.

This clonotype came up many times. The chain is built from TRBV5-1 and TRBJ2-2; TRBD1 agrees at 7 bases. Germline CDR1 is SGHRS and CDR2 is YFSETQ. This CDR3 spans 15 amino acids. V shed 5 bases and J 0 bases; nucleotides not matched to a gene: 4. Written as DNA, the CDR3 is TGCGCCAGCAGTCCCGACAGGGCGAACACCGGGGAGCTGTTTTTT. Translated, it gives CASSPDRANTGELFF.

This clonotype has only a few counts. The V call is TRBV5-8, the J call TRBJ2-1, with D perhaps TRBD1 (7 bases). The germline gives CDR1 SGHTS, CDR2 YDEGEE. V was trimmed by 4 bases and J by 2 bases, leaving 16 bases between them. The CDR3 totals 16 residues. The CDR3 region has the DNA TGTGCCAGCAGCCCCAGGACAGGAGGGGCCTACAATGAGCAGTTCTTC. This translates into CASSPRTGGAYNEQFF. Full variable domain (remainder filled in from reference TRBV5-8 and TRBJ2-1): EAGVTQSPTHLIKTRGQQATLRCSPISGHTSVYWYQQALGLGLQFLLWYDEGEERNRGNFPPRFSGRQFPNYSSELNVNALELEDSALYLCASSPRTGGAYNEQFFGPGTRLTVL.

The V gene is TRBV20-1, the J gene TRBJ2-7; D might be TRBD1 or TRBD2, each matching 5 bases. The CDR3 has 12 amino acids. Trimming removed 4 bases at V and 9 bases at J, with 16 bases between. Germline V gene sequence: CDR1 DFQATT, CDR2 SNEGSKA (reference sequence). The chain's CDR3 is CSATGTGMRQYV. CDR3 bases: TGCAGTGCTACAGGGACCGGAATGCGGCAGTACGTC.

At least ten counts were recorded for this clonotype. This chain links TRBV7-3 with TRBJ2-3; 7 positions match TRBD1. Per germline, CDR1 SGHTA and CDR2 FQGTGA. The trim removed 1 base at V and 5 bases at J, leaving 9 bases unmatched. The CDR3 length is 16 residues. The CDR3 nucleotides are TGTGCCAGCAGCTTAATGGGAAACGACAGGGTAGATACGCAGTATTTT. Translation: CASSLMGNDRVDTQYF.

This clonotype was picked up a small number of times. The chain employs TRBV4-2 and TRBJ2-1; D could derive from TRBD1 or TRBD2 (5 bases each). The germline CDR1 and CDR2 sequences are LGHNA and YNFKEQ. Trimming took off 7 bases at V and 5 bases at J, with 18 bases between the two ends. The CDR3 spans 15 residues. The CDR3 region has the DNA TGTGCCAGCACCAGTGGGACCGGGCGGAACAATGAGCAGTTCTTC. As protein: CASTSGTGRNNEQFF.

V and J are TRBV5-1 and TRBJ2-2, with D possibly TRBD1 on 5 matching bases. Germline V gives CDR1 SGHRS, CDR2 YFSETQ. The CDR3 is made up of 16 amino acids. The ends were cut back, 0 bases at V and 5 bases at J, with 14 bases in the middle. CDR3 nucleotides: TGCGCCAGCAGCTTGGAAGGGCAGGGAATTACCGGGGAGCTGTTTTTT. Its translation is CASSLEGQGITGELFF. Together with reference TRBV5-1 and TRBJ2-2, the CDR3 gives the full variable domain: KAGVTQTPRYLIKTRGQQVTLSCSPISGHRSVSWYQQTPGQGLQFLFEYFSETQRNKGNFPGRFSGRQFSNSRSEMNVSTLELGDSALYLCASSLEGQGITGELFFGEGSRLTVL.

The V gene is TRBV20-1, the J gene TRBJ2-2; D remains ambiguous. There are 14 residues in the CDR3. Trimming removed 1 base at V and 3 bases at J, with 9 bases between. Germline V gene sequence: CDR1 DFQATT, CDR2 SNEGSKA (reference sequence). DNA of the CDR3: TGCAGTGCTAGAGCCCCTTGGGACACCGGGGAGCTGTTTTTT. Translating gives CSARAPWDTGELFF.

This clonotype was seen more than once but under ten times. This chain joins TRBV7-9 and TRBJ2-5, with unresolved D. Trimming shortened V by 5 bases and J by 4 bases, and 5 bases separated the two germline ends. The CDR3 runs 11 residues. Looked up from germline, CDR1 is SEHNR and CDR2 is FQNEAQ (reference sequence). The CDR3 DNA reads as TGTGCCAGCAGCGGGGTAGAGACCCAGTACTTC. Its protein is CASSGVETQYF.

The V and J genes are TRBV20-1 and TRBJ2-6, with D maybe TRBD2 (5 bases). The CDR3 runs to 14 residues. Trimming left V 4 bases short and J 0 bases short, with 7 bases between. Germline-derived CDR1 and CDR2 are DFQATT and SNEGSKA (reference sequence). The CDR3 loop reads CSAITSSGANVLTF. The CDR3 DNA reads TGCAGTGCTATCACTAGCTCTGGGGCCAACGTCCTGACTTTC.

Ten or more counts support this clonotype. This rearrangement joins TRBV12-5 to TRBJ2-1; 10 bases line up with TRBD1. V gave up 5 bases and J gave up 7 bases; unmatched junction bases: 8. The CDR3 spans 15 residues. Germline values: CDR1 LGHNT, CDR2 FRNRAP. CDR3 sequence reads: CASGGTGVPLNEQFF. The CDR3 DNA reads as TGTGCTAGTGGTGGGACAGGGGTCCCCCTGAATGAGCAGTTCTTC.

The chain combines TRBV20-1 with TRBJ2-3, with TRBD2 identical over 10 bases. CDR1 is DFQATT and CDR2 is SNEGSKA in the germline V gene (reference sequence). V dropped 5 bases and J dropped 8; count of bases not matched to a gene: 10. The CDR3 is 14 residues long. The CDR3 sequence: CSARPPAGGSTQYF. CDR3 DNA: TGCAGTGCTCGGCCCCCAGCGGGGGGGAGTACGCAGTATTTT.

CDR3 region: CASSLEWEETQYF. Here the CDR3 DNA reads TGTGCCAGCAGCTTAGAGTGGGAGGAGACCCAGTACTTC. This chain links TRBV7-9 with TRBJ2-5; tentatively, D is TRBD2 (5 bases). V was trimmed by 1 base and J by 5 bases, leaving 8 bases between them. This CDR3 is 13 amino acids long. Germline CDR1 is SEHNR and CDR2 is FQNEAQ (reference sequence).

This chain connects TRBV29-1 to TRBJ2-1, with TRBD2 matching over 10 bases. The CDR3 covers 14 residues. Germline V lookup: CDR1 SQVTM, CDR2 ANQGSEA. With V trimmed by 7 bases and J by 4 bases, 7 bases remained unmatched. The DNA of the CDR3 is TGCAGCGCCGGAGCGGGGGGGCCATACAATGAGCAGTTCTTC. Translation: CSAGAGGPYNEQFF.

CDR3 nucleotide sequence: TGCAGCGCACAACAGGGGGCAGGAGAAAAACTGTTTTTT. Its translation: CSAQQGAGEKLFF. V usage is TRBV29-1 and J usage is TRBJ1-4, with 9 bases matching TRBD1. V shed 7 bases, J shed 8 bases, and the junction held 8 bases outside the gene matches. Looked up from germline, CDR1 is SQVTM and CDR2 is ANQGSEA. The CDR3 has 13 residues.

This clonotype came up many times. The chain recombines TRBV20-1 with TRBJ2-3; D perhaps matches TRBD2 (5 bases). The CDR3 runs to 14 residues. CDR1 is DFQATT and CDR2 is SNEGSKA in the germline V gene (reference sequence). Trimming removed 1 base from V and 4 bases from J, with 12 bases in between. The CDR3 region is CSARVPGFPDTQYF. The CDR3 bases are TGCAGTGCTAGAGTGCCGGGATTTCCAGATACGCAGTATTTT.

This clonotype was found many times. This sequence joins TRBV29-1 and TRBJ2-1, with 10 bases that match TRBD2. Germline V gene lookup returns CDR1 SQVTM and CDR2 ANQGSEA. The trim removed 2 bases at V and 6 bases at J, leaving 7 bases unmatched. The CDR3 contains 15 residues. CDR3 protein: CSVERASGSSNEQFF. CDR3 nucleotide sequence: TGCAGCGTTGAACGCGCTAGCGGGAGCAGCAATGAGCAGTTCTTC.

The chain recombines TRBV4-3 with TRBJ2-7; 7 positions match TRBD1. This CDR3 contains 14 residues. Germline V gene data show CDR1 as LGHNA and CDR2 as YSLEER. J was trimmed by 4 bases and V by 1 base; bases with no gene match: 4. The CDR3 DNA reads as TGCGCCAGCAGCCAAGGCAGGGGGACGTACGAGCAGTACGTC. Translation gives CASSQGRGTYEQYV.

Ten or more counts support this clonotype. This chain links TRBV4-3 with TRBJ1-4; TRBD1 is a possible D gene (6 bases). Germline CDR1 is LGHNA and CDR2 is YSLEER. V was shortened by 0 bases and J by 8 bases, with 13 bases between the two germline ends. This CDR3 is built from 15 residues. DNA for the CDR3: TGCGCCAGCAGCCAAGAGATGCGGGGGCACGAAAAACTGTTTTTT. Translated: CASSQEMRGHEKLFF.

The chain is built from TRBV14 and TRBJ1-1; D gene uncertain. This CDR3 is built from 13 residues. The V end was cut by 4 bases, the J end by 3 bases, with 9 bases between. Germline lookup yields CDR1 SGHDN and CDR2 FVKESK. CDR3 region: CASSRTRYTEAFF. The CDR3 DNA reads as TGTGCCAGCAGCCGGACTCGGTACACTGAAGCTTTCTTT.

The chain recombines TRBV29-1 with TRBJ2-2, with D perhaps TRBD1 (5 bases). The CDR3 has 14 residues. Trimming pared 3 bases from V and 8 bases from J, leaving 16 bases between. Germline V CDR1 and CDR2: SQVTM, ANQGSEA. The CDR3 nucleotides read TGCAGCGTTGAGTCGGACACCCTGAGAGGGGAGCTGTTTTTT. It translates to CSVESDTLRGELFF.

The V and J genes are TRBV2 and TRBJ2-3; D unresolved. The CDR3 runs 15 residues. Germline V gene data show CDR1 as SNHLY and CDR2 as FYNNEI. Trimming removed 4 bases at V and 0 bases at J, with 11 bases between. This CDR3 is CASSVQAQSTDTQYF. The CDR3 DNA sequence: TGTGCCAGCAGTGTCCAAGCCCAGAGCACAGATACGCAGTATTTT.

This clonotype was observed many times. The chain has TRBV28 and TRBJ2-4; TRBD2 matches at 10 bases. V lost 6 bases and J lost 7; bases outside the gene matches: 12. Germline V CDR1 and CDR2: MDHEN, SYDVKM. The CDR3 runs 16 residues. CDR3 coding DNA: TGTGCCAGCAGGCCGGCGGCTAGCGGGGGTCAGAACATTCAGTACTTC. As protein: CASRPAASGGQNIQYF.

The chain has TRBV6-4 and TRBJ2-1, with TRBD2 matching over 7 bases. The CDR3 is 14 amino acids. The V and J ends lost 0 bases and 4 bases, in that order; junction bases with no gene match: 0. Germline V gene sequence: CDR1 MRHNA, CDR2 SNTAGT. The CDR3 DNA follows: TGTGCCAGCAGTGACTCTAGCGGGTACAATGAGCAGTTCTTC. It codes for CASSDSSGYNEQFF.